This entry concerns a single T cell receptor (beta chain). This sample stems from a study of cytomegalovirus exposure and HLA in healthy donors. PCR employed 60 Vbeta and 13 Jbeta primers. Sequencing was performed with immunoSEQ multiplex PCR; in TCRdb, only in-frame clones are kept and a portion is missing. The sample gives tens of thousands of clones, over 50% of which show up once; 3.9% is in the top ten. The sample consisted of PBMCs. This sequence was found in a man younger than 45 in good health and CMV-seronegative.

In DNA form, the CDR3 reads TGTGCCAGCCGCGGACAAACGAACACTGAAGCTTTCTTT. Its protein product is CASRGQTNTEAFF. The chain combines TRBV11-3 with TRBJ1-1, with D possibly being TRBD1 (5 bases). In germline, CDR1 is SGHNT, CDR2 YENEEA. The CDR3 sequence is 13 residues long. Deletions cut 8 bases from V and 1 base from J, with 11 bases between. Together with reference TRBV11-3 and TRBJ1-1, the CDR3 gives the full variable domain: EAGVVQSPRYKIIEKKQPVAFWCNPISGHNTLYWYLQNLGQGPELLIRYENEEAVDDSQLPKDRFSAERLKGVDSTLKIQPAELGDSAVYLCASRGQTNTEAFFGQGTRLTVV.